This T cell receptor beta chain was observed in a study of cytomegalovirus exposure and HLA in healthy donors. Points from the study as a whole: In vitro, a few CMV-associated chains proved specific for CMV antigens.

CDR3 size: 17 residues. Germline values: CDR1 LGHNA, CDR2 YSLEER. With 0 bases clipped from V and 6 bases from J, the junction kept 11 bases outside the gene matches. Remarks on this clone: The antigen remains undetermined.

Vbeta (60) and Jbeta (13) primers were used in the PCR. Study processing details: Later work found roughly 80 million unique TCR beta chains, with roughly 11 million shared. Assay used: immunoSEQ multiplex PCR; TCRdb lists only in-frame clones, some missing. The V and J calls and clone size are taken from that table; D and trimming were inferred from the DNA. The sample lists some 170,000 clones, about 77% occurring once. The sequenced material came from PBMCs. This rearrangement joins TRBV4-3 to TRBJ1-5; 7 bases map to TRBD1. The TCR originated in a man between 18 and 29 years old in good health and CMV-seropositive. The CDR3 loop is CASSQDAPAGGTQPQHF. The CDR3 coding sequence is TGCGCCAGCAGCCAAGATGCGCCGGCAGGGGGTACTCAGCCCCAGCATTTT.